Listed below are T cell receptor beta chains from one sample, sequenced in a study of Ad26.COV2.S vaccination and SARS-CoV-2 variants. The table came from immunoSEQ multiplex PCR; TCRdb's copy has only in-frame clones and leaves some out. The top ten hold about 3.6% of the sample, which has about 420,000 clones, 88% seen once. Sequenced material: peripheral blood, taken in a trial of Ad26.COV2.S vaccine versus placebo. These receptors were taken from a person aged 18-60 years who received the Ad26.COV2.S COVID-19 vaccine or a placebo. Each CDR3 is given with its conserved first and last residue. D genes are given only for firm matches. A clone size is listed for some rows: how often the clone was seen (once, few, many), or a class if it is expanded.

v_call	j_call	d_call	clone_size	cdr3_length	cdr3_aa	cdr3_nt
TRBV7-2	TRBJ2-6	-	-	16	CASSPRTVSGANVLTF	TGTGCCAGCAGCCCGCGGACAGTCTCTGGGGCCAACGTCCTGACTTTC
TRBV28	TRBJ1-3	-	-	14	CASSLFLSGNTIYF	TGTGCCAGCAGTTTATTCCTCTCTGGAAACACCATATATTTT
TRBV6-5	TRBJ1-6	TRBD1	-	15	CASRAQGLGNSPLHF	TGTGCCAGCAGGGCACAGGGGTTGGGAAATTCACCCCTCCACTTT
TRBV12-2	TRBJ2-3	-	-	17	CASRLAAVISSTDTQYF	TGTGCAAGTCGCTTAGCCGCCGTAATCTCTAGCACAGATACGCAGTATTTT
TRBV19	TRBJ1-2	-	-	15	CASSMIRAANYGYTF	TGTGCCAGTAGTATGATCAGGGCCGCTAACTATGGCTACACCTTC
TRBV5-1	TRBJ2-5	TRBD1	-	14	CASSRRTGQETQYF	TGCGCCAGCAGCCGACGGACAGGGCAAGAGACCCAGTACTTC
TRBV6-2/TRBV6-3	TRBJ2-7	-	-	15	CASSYSGTTNYEQYF	TGTGCCAGCAGTTACTCGGGCACCACCAACTACGAGCAGTACTTC
TRBV6-5	TRBJ1-1	TRBD1	-	13	CAIETGVETEAFF	TGTGCCATCGAGACAGGGGTGGAGACTGAAGCTTTCTTT
TRBV6-1	TRBJ2-1	-	-	16	CASSEDTAYNYNEQFF	TGTGCCAGCAGTGAAGACACAGCATACAATTACAATGAGCAGTTCTTC
TRBV9	TRBJ2-1	-	-	14	CASSVVNSWNEQFF	TGTGCCAGCAGCGTAGTAAACTCTTGGAATGAGCAGTTCTTC
TRBV7-9	TRBJ1-2	TRBD1	-	17	CASSLSKTGSGNYGYTF	TGTGCCAGCAGCTTAAGTAAGACAGGGTCGGGGAACTATGGCTACACCTTC
TRBV4-2	TRBJ2-7	TRBD2	-	15	CASSQGTSGPIEQYF	TGTGCCAGCAGCCAAGGGACTAGCGGGCCTATCGAGCAGTACTTC
TRBV6-2/TRBV6-3	TRBJ2-3	-	once	15	CASSYLAPSTDTQYF	TGTGCCAGCAGTTACTTGGCGCCTAGCACAGATACGCAGTATTTT
TRBV6-2/TRBV6-3	TRBJ1-5	-	once	13	CASSQSAGQPQHF	TGTGCCAGCAGCCAGTCTGCGGGTCAGCCCCAGCATTTT
TRBV29-1	TRBJ1-4	-	-	12	CSVAEAGEKLFF	TGCAGCGTGGCGGAGGCCGGTGAAAAACTGTTTTTT
TRBV27	TRBJ2-5	TRBD1	-	13	CASSPGQGLTQYF	TGTGCCAGCAGTCCCGGACAGGGATTGACCCAGTACTTC
TRBV28	TRBJ1-1	-	-	15	CASFLVGGTDTEAFF	TGTGCCAGTTTCCTGGTAGGGGGGACGGACACTGAAGCTTTCTTT